The subject of this entry is one T cell receptor (beta chain). These data are taken from a study of blood T cells in healthy people across ages. The germline V and J ends were trimmed by 6 bases and 9 bases, with 14 bases remaining between them. The length of the CDR3 is 12 residues. Sample-barcoded 5' priming and a J-beta primer mix drove a second PCR of roughly 7 to 11 cycles. TCRdb reprocessed the 5' RACE reads with MiXCR, giving one entry per CDR3 protein. Among approximately 800,000 distinct CDR3 sequences listed, 20% to 25% were seen once. These sequences were also reported in another study, on T cells of mothers and their children.

V usage is TRBV12-3 or TRBV12-4 and J usage is TRBJ1-2, with D unresolved. The sample was blood. This TCR was sampled from a boy between 5 and 17 years old in good health. CDR3 bases: TGTGCCAGCAGAATCGATGGACCCCGCTACACCTTC. Amino acids: CASRIDGPRYTF.